This TCR beta chain was sequenced in a study of cytomegalovirus exposure and HLA in healthy donors. Study outcomes and limitations: Apparent HLA restriction characterized most CMV-associated TCR beta chains in a later analysis. A later analysis found common viral pathogens apparently linked to several of the most significant clusters.

The CDR3 spans 14 residues. From germline, CDR1 is SGHNT and CDR2 YENEEA. Deletions cut 0 bases from V and 0 bases from J, with 4 bases between. This PCR relied on a set of 60 Vbeta primers and 13 Jbeta primers. Sequencing used immunoSEQ multiplex PCR; TCRdb keeps in-frame clones, though not all of them. The data hold more than 95,000 clones, with more than 70% observed a single time. Notes on this clone: Antigen unknown.

The sequence came from a man between 25 and 39 years old in good health and CMV-seronegative. The chain joins TRBV11-3 to TRBJ2-3; no firm D call. Sequenced: PBMCs. CDR3 sequence (DNA): TGTGCCAGCAGCTTAGACCCTAGCACAGATACGCAGTATTTT. Protein: CASSLDPSTDTQYF.